The 9 T cell receptor beta chains given below trace back to one sample, sequenced in a study of OX40 agonist ivuxolimab in advanced cancers. Library preparation was by the immunoSEQ multiplex PCR assay. The clones in this table, taken by TCRdb from immuneACCESS, are in-frame only. Not every clone is retained; where verified, under half of the shortfall comes from an unresolved V gene, and the cause of the rest is unknown. This sample holds around 51,000 clones; roughly 90% were observed only once. 3.6% of the sample lies in the top ten. The sample was CD4+ or CD8+ T cells sorted from blood, taken in a trial of the OX40 agonist ivuxolimab. The source of these receptors is an adult with an advanced solid tumor such as melanoma, head and neck, liver or kidney cancer.

This clone was observed once. This chain uses TRBV9 with TRBJ1-3, with D tentatively TRBD1 (5 bases). The CDR3 is 22 residues long. Trimming removed 2 bases at V and 0 bases at J, with 30 bases between. From germline, CDR1 is SGDLS and CDR2 YYNGEE. The CDR3 bases are TGTGCCAGCAGCGTCCATCCATTCCAACAGGCGCTAGGCCTCTTCTCTGGAAACACCATATATTTT. Amino acids: CASSVHPFQQALGLFSGNTIYF.

V is TRBV18 and J is TRBJ2-1, with TRBD2 matching 7 bases. Germline V lookup: CDR1 KGHSH, CDR2 LQKENI. With V trimmed by 0 bases and J by 6 bases, 11 bases remained unmatched. The CDR3 is 17 amino acids. CDR3 loop: CASSPPSSSGASNEQFF. The CDR3 coding sequence is TGTGCCAGCTCACCACCCTCATCTAGCGGAGCATCCAATGAGCAGTTCTTC.

The V and J genes are TRBV2 and TRBJ1-6, with D unresolved. The CDR3 totals 11 residues. Germline V gene data show CDR1 as SNHLY and CDR2 as FYNNEI. V was pared by 11 bases and J by 8 bases, with 10 bases between. The CDR3 DNA is TGTGCCGTGCACTTAGATTCACCCCTCCACTTT. This encodes CAVHLDSPLHF.

V gene TRBV9 combines with J gene TRBJ1-3; D is unresolved. The CDR3 loop spans 14 amino acids. V shed 2 bases and J shed 1 base, with 7 bases lying between them. CDR1 and CDR2 (germline): SGDLS, YYNGEE. The CDR3 here is CASSVRVSGNTIYF. In nucleotides, the CDR3 is TGTGCCAGCAGCGTTAGGGTTTCTGGAAACACCATATATTTT.

CDR3 DNA: TGTGCCAGCTCACCGACCCGGGACGGCTACACCTTC. Protein product: CASSPTRDGYTF. The gene calls are TRBV18 and TRBJ1-2; weak D call: TRBD1 (5 bases). The CDR3 extends over 12 amino acids. V was clipped by 3 bases and J by 8 bases, with 10 bases between them. CDR1 KGHSH and CDR2 LQKENI come from the germline V gene.

The chain joins TRBV20-1 to TRBJ2-1; D is ambiguous. CDR3 size: 11 residues. The germline V gene encodes CDR1 DFQATT and CDR2 SNEGSKA (reference sequence). V dropped 3 bases and J dropped 10 bases, with 10 bases sitting between them. The CDR3 sequence: CSASGSFEQFF. In DNA form, the CDR3 reads TGCAGTGCTAGTGGATCATTCGAGCAGTTCTTC.

CDR3 bases: TGTGCCGAGTCTAAGGAGGACTATGGCTACACCTTC. Translated, it gives CAESKEDYGYTF. V and J are TRBV30 and TRBJ1-2; no reliable D call. CDR1 is GTSNPN, CDR2 SVGIG, per germline (reference sequence). The V end lost 8 bases, the J end lost 3 bases, and 13 bases lay between the germline ends. There are 12 residues in the CDR3. Drawing the rest from reference TRBV30 and TRBJ1-2, the complete variable domain is SQTIHQWPATLVQPVGSPLSLECTVEGTSNPNLYWYRQAAGRGLQLLFYSVGIGQISSEVPQNLSASRPQDRQFILSSKKLLLSDSGFYLCAESKEDYGYTFGSGTRLTVV.

This clone was detected a few times. The rearrangement links TRBV9 to TRBJ1-5; TRBD1 might be the D (5 bases). Trimming took off 4 bases at V and 2 bases at J, with 10 bases between the two ends. Germline CDR1 is SGDLS and CDR2 is YYNGEE. The CDR3 has 14 amino acids. The CDR3 bases are TGTGCCAGCAGCAGGGGTAGGGGCAATCAGCCCCAGCATTTT. Translation gives CASSRGRGNQPQHF. Complete variable domain (other parts from reference TRBV9 and TRBJ1-5): DSGVTQTPKHLITATGQRVTLRCSPRSGDLSVYWYQQSLDQGLQFLIQYYNGEERAKGNILERFSAQQFPDLHSELNLSSLELGDSALYFCASSRGRGNQPQHFGDGTRLSIL.

The CDR3 reads CASSLSVGQGFF. Here the CDR3 DNA reads TGTGCCAGCAGCTTGAGTGTGGGACAGGGGTTCTTC. The V and J genes are TRBV5-6 and TRBJ2-1, with 9 nucleotides matching TRBD1. The V gene end was trimmed by 1 base and the J gene end by 15 bases; junction bases not matched to a gene: 5. The CDR3 totals 12 residues. The germline gives CDR1 SGHDT, CDR2 YYEEEE. Filled out from reference TRBV5-6 and TRBJ2-1, the complete variable domain reads DAGVTQSPTHLIKTRGQQVTLRCSPKSGHDTVSWYQQALGQGPQFIFQYYEEEERQRGNFPDRFSGHQFPNYSSELNVNALLLGDSALYLCASSLSVGQGFFGPGTRLTVL.